This T cell receptor beta chain appears in the sequencing data of a study of CD8+ T cells in alopecia areata. This clone has only a few counts. Antigen: not known. Collection of lesional scalp punch biopsies and peripheral blood was performed in alopecia areata patients. Germline CDR1 is SQVTM and CDR2 is ANQGSEA. The CDR3 length is 14 residues. The V and J ends lost 4 bases and 1 base respectively, with 12 bases between them. Reverse transcription of extracted RNA yielded cDNA, which provided the sequencing template. Method: immunoSEQ multiplex PCR; TCRdb's copy keeps in-frame clones and lacks some. The sample yields 200,000 to 250,000 clones, 57% seen once. General observations from the study: In scalp samples, resident alphabeta T cells of normal skin are also sequenced.

The receptor comes from a human donor with alopecia areata. J is TRBJ2-3 and V is TRBV29-1; the D gene is possibly TRBD1 (6 bases). Material: CD4+ T cells sorted from blood, obtained at week 0. CDR3 amino acids: CSVAAAGGTDTQYF. The CDR3 nucleotides read TGCAGCGTTGCGGCGGCAGGGGGCACAGATACGCAGTATTTT.